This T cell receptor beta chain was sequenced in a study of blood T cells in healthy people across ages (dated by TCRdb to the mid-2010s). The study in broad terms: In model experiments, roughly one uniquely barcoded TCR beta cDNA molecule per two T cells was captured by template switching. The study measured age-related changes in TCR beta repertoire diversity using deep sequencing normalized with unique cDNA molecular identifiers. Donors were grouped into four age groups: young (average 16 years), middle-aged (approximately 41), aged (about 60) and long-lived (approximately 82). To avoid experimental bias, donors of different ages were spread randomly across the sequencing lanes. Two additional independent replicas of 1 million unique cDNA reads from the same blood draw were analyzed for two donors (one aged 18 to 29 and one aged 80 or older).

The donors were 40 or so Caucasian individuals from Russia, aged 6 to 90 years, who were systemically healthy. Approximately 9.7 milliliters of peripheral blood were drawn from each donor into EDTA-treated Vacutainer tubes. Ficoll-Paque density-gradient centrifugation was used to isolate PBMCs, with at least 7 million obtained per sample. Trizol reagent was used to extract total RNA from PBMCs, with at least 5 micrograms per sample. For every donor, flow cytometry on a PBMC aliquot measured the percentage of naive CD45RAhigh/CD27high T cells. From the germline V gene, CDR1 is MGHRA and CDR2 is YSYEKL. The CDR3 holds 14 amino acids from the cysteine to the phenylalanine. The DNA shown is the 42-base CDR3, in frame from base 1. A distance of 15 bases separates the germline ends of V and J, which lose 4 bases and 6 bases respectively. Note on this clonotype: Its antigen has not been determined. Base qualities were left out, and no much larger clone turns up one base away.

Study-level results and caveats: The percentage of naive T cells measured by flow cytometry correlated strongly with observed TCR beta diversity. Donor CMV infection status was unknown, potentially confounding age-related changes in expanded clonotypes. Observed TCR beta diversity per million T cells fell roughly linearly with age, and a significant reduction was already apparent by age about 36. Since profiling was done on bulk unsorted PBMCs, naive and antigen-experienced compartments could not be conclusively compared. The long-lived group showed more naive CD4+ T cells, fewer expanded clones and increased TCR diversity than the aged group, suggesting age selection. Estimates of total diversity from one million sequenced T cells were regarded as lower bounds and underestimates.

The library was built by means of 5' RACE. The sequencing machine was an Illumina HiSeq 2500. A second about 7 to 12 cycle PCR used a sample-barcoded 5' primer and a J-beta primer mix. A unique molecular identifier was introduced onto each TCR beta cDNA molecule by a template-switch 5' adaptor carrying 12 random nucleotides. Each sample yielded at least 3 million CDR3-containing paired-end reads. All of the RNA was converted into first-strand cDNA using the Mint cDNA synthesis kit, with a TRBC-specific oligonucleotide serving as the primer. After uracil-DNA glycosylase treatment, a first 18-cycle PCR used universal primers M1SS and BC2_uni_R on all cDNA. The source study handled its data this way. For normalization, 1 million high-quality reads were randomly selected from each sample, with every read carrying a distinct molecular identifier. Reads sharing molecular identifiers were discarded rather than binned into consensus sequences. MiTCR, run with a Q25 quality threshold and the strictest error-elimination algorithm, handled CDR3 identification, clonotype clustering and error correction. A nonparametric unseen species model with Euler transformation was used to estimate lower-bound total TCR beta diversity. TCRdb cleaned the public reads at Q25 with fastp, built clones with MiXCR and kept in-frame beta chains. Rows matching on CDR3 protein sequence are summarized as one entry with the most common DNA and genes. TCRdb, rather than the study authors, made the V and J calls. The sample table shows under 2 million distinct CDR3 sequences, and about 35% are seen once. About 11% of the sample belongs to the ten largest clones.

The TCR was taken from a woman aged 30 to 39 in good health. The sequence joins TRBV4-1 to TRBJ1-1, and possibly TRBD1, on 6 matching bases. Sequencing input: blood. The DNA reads TGCGCCAGCAGCCTGAAAGGGGGTCTACCTGAAGCTTTCTTT. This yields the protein CASSLKGGLPEAFF.